The clone carrying this TCR beta chain occurred many times. Its specificity is not known. This record belongs to a study of glioma-infiltrating T cells. The V gene end was trimmed by 6 bases and the J gene end by 1 base; junction bases not matched to a gene: 8. This CDR3 has 15 residues. Looked up from germline, CDR1 is MDHEN and CDR2 is SYDVKM. Study-wide findings and caveats: Non-neoplastic patients had below-expected tissue-blood divergence, while all gliomas exceeded expectation. Very few CDR3 sequences were shared between tissue and blood.

The iRepertoire nested amplicon-rescue multiplex PCR amplified TCR alpha and beta CDR3s from RNA. Input was about 95-400 ng of tissue mRNA or PBMC total RNA. TCRdb ran MiXCR on the multiplex PCR reads and lists one entry per CDR3 protein. Of some 180,000 distinct CDR3 sequences listed, approximately 30% were seen once; the top ten hold over 20%. This chain uses TRBV28 with TRBJ1-1, with 7 bases identical to TRBD1. The receptor was isolated from a human donor with low-grade glioma or glioblastoma, undergoing nonglioma brain surgery, or in good health (not recorded which). Sequenced input: glioma tissue, nonneoplastic brain tissue, or PBMCs (not recorded which). CDR3 sequence: CASSTYRGRNTEAFF. The CDR3 DNA reads TGTGCCAGCAGCACGTACAGGGGACGGAACACTGAAGCTTTCTTT.